The clone carrying this T cell receptor (beta chain) was counted only a few times. These data are taken from a study of control samples from healthy donors and cancer patients. V was pared by 5 bases and J by 3 bases, with 14 bases between. The CDR3 is 15 residues long. Looked up from germline, CDR1 is SGHVS and CDR2 is FQNEAQ. Only in-frame clones appear in the TCRdb table, and some are missing; sequencing was by immunoSEQ multiplex PCR. The profile shows 76,000 or so clones, around 90% of them singletons. J is TRBJ1-5 and V is TRBV7-8; perhaps TRBD1 as D (5 bases). The source is a woman between 45 and 65 years old with colorectal cancer. The sample consisted of PBMCs. CDR3 protein: CASSITGTNNQPQHF. CDR3 nucleotides: TGTGCCAGCAGCATTACCGGGACGAACAATCAGCCCCAGCATTTT.